The source of this T cell receptor (beta chain) is a study of T-cell memory formation after mild COVID-19. Details on this clonotype: Its antigen is unknown.

Study-wide findings and caveats: Memory sampled before infection contained some responding clones, suggesting cross-reactive memory joined. CM and EM subsets held most contracting CD4+ clones; EMRA held CD8+ ones.

From the 5' RACE reads, TCRdb called clonotypes with MiXCR, one entry per CDR3 protein. The sample shows more than 350,000 distinct CDR3 sequences, roughly 21% of them seen only once. Germline V gene lookup returns CDR1 KGHDR and CDR2 SFDVKD. The CDR3 sequence is 17 residues long. The V and J ends lost 3 bases and 1 base, in that order; junction bases with no gene match: 9. Sequencing used PBMCs or a T cell subset sorted from them (not recorded which). The sequence derives from an adult woman who had mild COVID-19 (a few samples of this study predate the infection). Cell type and time point are not known. The chain has TRBV24-1 and TRBJ2-7; TRBD1 agrees at 9 bases. In DNA form, the CDR3 reads TGTGCCACCAGTGATACCCGCCCCGGGACAGGGTCCTACGAGCAGTACTTC. As protein: CATSDTRPGTGSYEQYF.